This T cell receptor (beta chain) comes out of a study of breast tumors, draining lymph nodes, adjacent tissues. This clonotype was counted at least ten times. The antigen is unknown. TCRdb re-analysed the multiplex PCR reads in MiXCR, keeping a single row per CDR3 protein. The data show around 110,000 distinct CDR3 sequences, 30% seen once. The lymph nodes were axillary draining lymph nodes from breast cancer patients. Study observations and caveats: Tumors had less TCR diversity than lymph nodes, more than nontumor tissue. The data were judged consistent with most tumor T cells coming from lymph node and expanding in tumor. The lymph node origin of tumor T cells was framed as consistent with a hypothesis, not demonstrated. Tumor and nontumor repertoires were significantly more similar in luminal-like than in basal-like breast cancer.

The sequenced sample consisted of axillary lymph node tissue. This receptor was obtained from a female donor with breast cancer. Some clones in this sample may be carry-over from other donors' samples.

CDR3 coding DNA: TGTGCCAGCAGCCCCCCCCTAGCGGGCGGCACAGATACGCAGTATTTT. This gives the protein CASSPPLAGGTDTQYF. The genes are TRBV7-8 and TRBJ2-3, with 8 bases that match TRBD2. The CDR3 length is 16 residues. J gave up 1 base and V 5 bases, and 8 bases lay outside the gene matches. CDR1 is SGHVS and CDR2 is FQNEAQ in the germline V gene.